What follows describes a single T cell receptor beta chain. What it binds is unknown. These data belong to a study of vaccination and CD4 T cells after COVID-19. Whole-study context: The post-COVID samples were taken a median roughly 96 days after diagnosis, anywhere from 35 to 161. The cells in question were stimulated using overlapping spike peptides derived from SARS-CoV-2, HCoV-NL63, HCoV-OC43 and HCoV-229E.

The Oncomine TCR Beta short-read assay was applied to DNA of cultured CD4+ T cells. MiXCR, run by TCRdb on the PCR reads, gives a single entry per CDR3 protein. The sample consists of more than 20,000 distinct CDR3 sequences, approximately 41% of them appearing once. Time point here: late sampling 161 to 241 days after vaccination in three convalescent patients. Treatment: approximately 9-day PBMC culture with coronavirus spike peptide pools or control peptides (ViraFEST assay). Expanded clonotypes were found by TCR sequencing after peptide-pool stimulation (ViraFEST). CDR3 size: 13 residues. Germline lookup yields CDR1 SGHRS and CDR2 YFSETQ. V shed 4 bases and J 4 bases; nucleotides not matched to a gene: 4.

Specimen: CD4+ T cells from blood, cultured in vitro, collected about 7 months after SARS-CoV-2 vaccination. The receptor was derived from a human donor who had recovered from COVID-19. The genes are TRBV5-1 and TRBJ1-1; 7 bases align to TRBD1. CDR3 nucleotide sequence: TGCGCCAGCAGCCCCAGGGGGTCCACTGAAGCTTTCTTT. This translates into CASSPRGSTEAFF.